This T cell receptor beta chain was sequenced for a study of memory CD4+ T cells and cytomegalovirus serostatus. In the study overall: Healthy Belgian adult donors included about 10 CMV-positive and 24 CMV-negative people.

This table comes from immunoSEQ multiplex PCR, and its TCRdb copy is limited to in-frame clones, with some not included. The table lists tens of thousands of clones, around 79% of them singletons, with around 2.5% in the top ten. CDR3 length: 15 residues. The germline V and J ends were trimmed by 4 bases and 3 bases, with 14 bases remaining between them. CDR1 is MNHNS and CDR2 is SASEGT in the germline V gene. Single viable CD3+CD4+CD8-CD45RO+ cells were sorted as the memory CD4+ T cells. This clone has a handful of counts. The specimen sequenced was memory CD4+ T cells from blood. The chain employs TRBV6-1 and TRBJ2-3, with D perhaps matching TRBD1 (6 bases). This receptor was identified in an adult in good health and CMV-seropositive. CDR3 nucleotide sequence: TGTGCCAGCAGTGCTGGGGGACACCCGACAGATACGCAGTATTTT. This gives the protein CASSAGGHPTDTQYF.